In this sample, the clone carrying this TCR beta chain turned up many times. Libraries of TCR beta came from iRepertoire HTBI primers plus Arm-PCR of CDR3 regions. In TCRdb, the multiplex PCR reads were re-called with MiXCR into one record per CDR3 protein. The table lists roughly 410,000 distinct CDR3 sequences, 15% of them singletons. The sample's time point: newly diagnosed GD, antithyroid drugs for less than 3 months. Extracted PBMC RNA gave rise to the TCR library. This sample is part of a study of regulatory T cells in long-lasting Graves disease. The CDR3 spans 12 residues. Trimming took 1 base from V and 7 from J, leaving 4 bases between them. Germline V lookup: CDR1 MDHEN, CDR2 SYDVKM. This sample also appeared in a second study, on T cells in Graves' hyperthyroidism and ophthalmopathy.

This clonotype originated in a woman aged 40 to 50 with Graves disease. Material: peripheral blood mononuclear cells (PBMCs), obtained at new diagnosis, from a patient treated with antithyroid drugs. This chain joins TRBV28 and TRBJ2-2; no firm D call. The CDR3 loop is CASSLLDGELFF. CDR3 nucleotides: TGTGCCAGCAGTTTATTGGACGGGGAGCTGTTTTTT.